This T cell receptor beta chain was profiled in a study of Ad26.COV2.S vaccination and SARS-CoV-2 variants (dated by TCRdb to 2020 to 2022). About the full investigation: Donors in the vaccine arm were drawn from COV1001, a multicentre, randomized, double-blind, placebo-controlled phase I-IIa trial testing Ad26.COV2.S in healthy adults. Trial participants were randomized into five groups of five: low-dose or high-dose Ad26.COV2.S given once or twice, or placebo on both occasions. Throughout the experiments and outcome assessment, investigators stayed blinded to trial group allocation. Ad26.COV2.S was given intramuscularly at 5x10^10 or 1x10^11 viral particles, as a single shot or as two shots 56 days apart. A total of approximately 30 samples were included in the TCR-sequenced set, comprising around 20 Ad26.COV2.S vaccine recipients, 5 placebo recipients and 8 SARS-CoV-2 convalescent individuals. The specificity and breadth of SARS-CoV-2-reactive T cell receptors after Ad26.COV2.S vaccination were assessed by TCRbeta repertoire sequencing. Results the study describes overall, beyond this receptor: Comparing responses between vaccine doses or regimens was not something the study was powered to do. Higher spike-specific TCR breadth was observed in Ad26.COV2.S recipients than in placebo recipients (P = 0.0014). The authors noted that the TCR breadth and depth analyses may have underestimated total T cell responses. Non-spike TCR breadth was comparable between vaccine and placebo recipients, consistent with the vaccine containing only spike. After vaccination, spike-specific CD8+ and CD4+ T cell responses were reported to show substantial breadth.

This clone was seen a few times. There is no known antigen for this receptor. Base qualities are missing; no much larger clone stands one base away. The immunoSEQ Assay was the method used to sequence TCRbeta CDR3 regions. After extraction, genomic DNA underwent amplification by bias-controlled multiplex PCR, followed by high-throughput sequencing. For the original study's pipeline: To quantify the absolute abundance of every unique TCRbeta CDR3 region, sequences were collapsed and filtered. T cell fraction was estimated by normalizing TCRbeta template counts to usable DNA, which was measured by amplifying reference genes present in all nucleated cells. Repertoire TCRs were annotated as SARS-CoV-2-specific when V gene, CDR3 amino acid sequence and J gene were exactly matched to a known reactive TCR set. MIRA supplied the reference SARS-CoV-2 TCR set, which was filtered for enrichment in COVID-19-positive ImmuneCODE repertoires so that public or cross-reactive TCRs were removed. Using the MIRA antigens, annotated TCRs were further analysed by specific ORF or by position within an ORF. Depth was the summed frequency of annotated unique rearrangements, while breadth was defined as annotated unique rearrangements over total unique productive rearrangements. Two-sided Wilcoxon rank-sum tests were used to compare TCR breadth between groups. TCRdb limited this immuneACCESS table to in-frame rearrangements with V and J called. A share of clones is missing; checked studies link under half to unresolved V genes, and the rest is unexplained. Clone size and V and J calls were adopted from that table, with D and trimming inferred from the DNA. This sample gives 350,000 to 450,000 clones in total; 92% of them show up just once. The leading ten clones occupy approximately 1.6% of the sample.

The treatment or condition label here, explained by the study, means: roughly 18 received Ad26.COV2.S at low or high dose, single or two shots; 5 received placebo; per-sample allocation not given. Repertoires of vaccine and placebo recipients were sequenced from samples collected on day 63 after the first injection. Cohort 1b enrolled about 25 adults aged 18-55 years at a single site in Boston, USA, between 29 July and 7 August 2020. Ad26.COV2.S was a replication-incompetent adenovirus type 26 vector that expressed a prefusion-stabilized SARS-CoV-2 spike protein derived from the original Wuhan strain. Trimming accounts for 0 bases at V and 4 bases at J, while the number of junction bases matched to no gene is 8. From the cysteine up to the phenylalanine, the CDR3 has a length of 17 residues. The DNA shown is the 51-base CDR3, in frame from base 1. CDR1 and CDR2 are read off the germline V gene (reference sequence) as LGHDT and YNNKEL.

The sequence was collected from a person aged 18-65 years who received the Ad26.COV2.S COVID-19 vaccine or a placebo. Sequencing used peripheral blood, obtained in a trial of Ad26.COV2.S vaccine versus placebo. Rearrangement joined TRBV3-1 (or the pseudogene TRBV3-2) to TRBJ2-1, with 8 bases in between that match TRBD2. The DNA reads TGTGCCAGCAGCCAAGATCAAGCGGGGGTTATTTACAATGAGCAGTTCTTC. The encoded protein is CASSQDQAGVIYNEQFF.